The clone carrying this T cell receptor (beta chain) was found a few times. Its specificity is unknown. The sample is drawn from a study of T-cell memory formation after mild COVID-19. General observations from the study: Among CD4+ contracting clones, most were CM and EM, and CD8+ ones EMRA.

From 5'RACE with constant-segment primers came TCR alpha and TCR beta cDNA libraries that carried sample barcodes and UMIs. TCRdb independently ran MiXCR on the 5' RACE reads; one entry per CDR3 protein. The table has about 270,000 distinct CDR3 sequences, about a sixth seen once; the top ten hold more than 20%. The sequenced sample consisted of PBMCs or a T cell subset sorted from them (not recorded which). This clonotype was obtained from a man aged 18 to 35 who had mild COVID-19 (a few samples of this study predate the infection). Cell type and time point are not known.

CDR3 coding DNA: TGTGCCAGCTCACCATTGACAGGGCGCAACTATGGCTACACCTTC. Translated: CASSPLTGRNYGYTF. This sequence joins TRBV18 and TRBJ1-2, with 7 bases matching TRBD1. Trimming at V came to 2 bases and at J to 2 bases, leaving 5 bases not matched to a gene. The CDR3 spans 15 residues. CDR1 KGHSH and CDR2 LQKENI come from the germline V gene.